This TCR beta chain is from a study of blood T cell repertoires in COVID-19. Study information: Some COVID-19 samples were acute and others convalescent; all came from the United States, Italy and Spain. PBMCs, B-cell-depleted T cells, or T cells provided the cDNA or gDNA that made up the material.

Germline lookup yields CDR1 SGHNT and CDR2 YYREEE (reference sequence). The CDR3 is made up of 15 amino acids. Unmatched junction bases numbered 4, after V lost 1 base and J lost 4 bases. In the original analysis: Amplification of reference gene primers provided the estimated nucleated cell counts. Produced via immunoSEQ multiplex PCR; TCRdb's table is partial and in-frame only. D and trimming come from the DNA, and the V and J calls and clone size come from that table. In the table there are roughly 230,000 clones, 84% of which are singletons. This clone has only a few counts. The source material was peripheral blood. This chain uses TRBV5-4 with TRBJ2-5; TRBD1 matches 10 bases. The receptor was derived from a man aged 50-60 years with acute or convalescent COVID-19. CDR3 in amino acids: CASSLPGTGVETQYF. The CDR3 nucleotides read TGTGCCAGCAGCTTGCCCGGGACAGGGGTAGAGACCCAGTACTTC.